Sequencing of this T cell receptor (beta chain) was carried out in a study of blood T cell repertoires in COVID-19. In the study overall: PBMCs, B-cell-depleted T cells, or T cells provided the cDNA or gDNA that made up the material.

The V gene's germline CDR1 is SGHTA and CDR2 FQGTGA. The CDR3 has 14 amino acids. V gave up 3 bases and J gave up 2 bases; unmatched junction bases: 1. In the authors' methods: Reference gene primer amplification yielded estimated nucleated cell counts. The protocol was immunoSEQ multiplex PCR, while the TCRdb copy is restricted to in-frame clones and leaves out a portion. V, J and clone size are those of that table, while D and trimming were read from the DNA. The sample has 250,000 to 350,000 clones, about 87% seen once; the top ten hold 6.5% to 9.5%. This clone turned up a few times. The chain is built from TRBV7-3 and TRBJ2-3, with TRBD2 matching 8 bases. Material: peripheral blood. The TCR was taken from a woman aged 45 to 65 who had recovered from COVID-19. The CDR3 nucleotides read TGTGCCAGCAGCTTTAGCGGGACCACAGATACGCAGTATTTT. Translated, it gives CASSFSGTTDTQYF.